The rows below give T cell receptor beta chains drawn from one sample of a study of T-cell reconstitution after alpha-beta-depleted transplantation in children. MiXCR, applied by TCRdb to the PCR reads, yields one record per CDR3 protein. The repertoire consists of 250,000 to 300,000 distinct CDR3 sequences, with roughly 9.1% occurring once and the leading ten covering around 7.5%. This sample comprised PBMCs, obtained before TCRalphabeta/CD19-depleted stem cell transplant. The receptors derive from a boy under three years old with acute myeloid leukemia, due to receive a stem cell transplant. Each CDR3 is given with its conserved first and last residue. Fields, in order: CDR3 DNA, CDR3 protein, J gene, V gene, clone size, D gene. D genes are given only for firm matches. Only part of the rows carry a size: once, few, many, or a class if the clone is expanded.

CDR3 DNA: TGTGCCTGGGGGACAGGGTATGGCTACACCTTC
CDR3 protein: CAWGTGYGYTF
J gene: TRBJ1-2
V gene: TRBV30
clone size: -
D gene: TRBD1

CDR3 DNA: TGTGCTAGCAGCGTAAAACAGGGTTCTGGAAACACCATATATTTT
CDR3 protein: CASSVKQGSGNTIYF
J gene: TRBJ1-3
V gene: TRBV7-7
clone size: few
D gene: -

CDR3 DNA: TGCGCCAGCAGCTTAACAGGGAGATACGAGCAGTACTTC
CDR3 protein: CASSLTGRYEQYF
J gene: TRBJ2-7
V gene: TRBV5-1
clone size: many
D gene: -

CDR3 DNA: TGTGCTAGTGGATTTATAGGAGTCCTGGCCTACTCTGGGGCCAACGTCCTGACTTTC
CDR3 protein: CASGFIGVLAYSGANVLTF
J gene: TRBJ2-6
V gene: TRBV12-5
clone size: many
D gene: -

CDR3 DNA: TGTGCCAGCAGTTTCTGGACGGGACTCTACGAGCAGTACTTC
CDR3 protein: CASSFWTGLYEQYF
J gene: TRBJ2-7
V gene: TRBV12-3/TRBV12-4
clone size: -
D gene: -

CDR3 DNA: TGTGCCAGCGTCGGTATAGGACACAATCAGCCCCAGCATTTT
CDR3 protein: CASVGIGHNQPQHF
J gene: TRBJ1-5
V gene: TRBV19
clone size: few
D gene: -

CDR3 DNA: TGTGCCAGCAGCCAAGTGGACAGGGGTCCGGGGGGCCCCCCCGGGGAGCTGTTTTTT
CDR3 protein: CASSQVDRGPGGPPGELFF
J gene: TRBJ2-2
V gene: TRBV3-1
clone size: -
D gene: TRBD1

CDR3 DNA: TGTGCCAGCAGCTTAGCACTTATTCTAGCGGCATCCTACAATGAGCAGTTCTTC
CDR3 protein: CASSLALILAASYNEQFF
J gene: TRBJ2-1
V gene: TRBV11-1
clone size: many
D gene: TRBD2

CDR3 DNA: TGTGCCAGCAGCTTGGAGGGCTGGACAGGGGCCAACGTCCTGACTTTC
CDR3 protein: CASSLEGWTGANVLTF
J gene: TRBJ2-6
V gene: TRBV5-5
clone size: many
D gene: -

CDR3 DNA: TGCAGTGCTACGGGACTAGCAGACACAGATACGCAGTATTTT
CDR3 protein: CSATGLADTDTQYF
J gene: TRBJ2-3
V gene: TRBV20-1
clone size: many
D gene: TRBD2

CDR3 DNA: TGCAGCGTTGAGGGACCCGGACTAGCGTTCTACGAGCAGTACTTC
CDR3 protein: CSVEGPGLAFYEQYF
J gene: TRBJ2-7
V gene: TRBV29-1
clone size: many
D gene: TRBD2

CDR3 DNA: TGTGCCAGCAGCTCCGTATTAGTCACCGGGGAGCTGTTTTTT
CDR3 protein: CASSSVLVTGELFF
J gene: TRBJ2-2
V gene: TRBV7-2
clone size: many
D gene: -

CDR3 DNA: TGTGCCAGCACCCCCCGACTAGCCAAAAACATTCAGTACTTC
CDR3 protein: CASTPRLAKNIQYF
J gene: TRBJ2-4
V gene: TRBV12-3/TRBV12-4
clone size: many
D gene: -

CDR3 DNA: TGTGCCAGTAGTATGGCTTCCTACGAGCAGTACTTC
CDR3 protein: CASSMASYEQYF
J gene: TRBJ2-7
V gene: TRBV19
clone size: many
D gene: -

CDR3 DNA: TGTGCCAGCAGCTTGACTAGCGGATACCAAGAGACCCAGTACTTC
CDR3 protein: CASSLTSGYQETQYF
J gene: TRBJ2-5
V gene: TRBV11-2
clone size: -
D gene: TRBD2

CDR3 DNA: TGCAGTGCTATAGTCATGGGTCACTCTGGGGCCAACGTCCTGACTTTC
CDR3 protein: CSAIVMGHSGANVLTF
J gene: TRBJ2-6
V gene: TRBV20-1
clone size: many
D gene: -

CDR3 DNA: TGTGCCAGCAGTTTTGAGCAGCGCACAGATACGCAGTATTTT
CDR3 protein: CASSFEQRTDTQYF
J gene: TRBJ2-3
V gene: TRBV12-3/TRBV12-4
clone size: -
D gene: -

CDR3 DNA: TGCGCCAGCAGCTTCAGACAGCTGAACACTGAAGCTTTCTTT
CDR3 protein: CASSFRQLNTEAFF
J gene: TRBJ1-1
V gene: TRBV5-1
clone size: few
D gene: -

CDR3 DNA: TGTGCCATCAGTGGACCCGGGACAGGGTCGAGCGAGCAGTACTTC
CDR3 protein: CAISGPGTGSSEQYF
J gene: TRBJ2-7
V gene: TRBV10-3
clone size: -
D gene: TRBD1

CDR3 DNA: TGCGCCAGCAGCTTGAACGGTACATCCTACGAGCAGTACTTC
CDR3 protein: CASSLNGTSYEQYF
J gene: TRBJ2-7
V gene: TRBV5-1
clone size: many
D gene: -

CDR3 DNA: TGCGCCAGCAGCTTCTCTCGCCTCGGCACAGATACGCAGTATTTT
CDR3 protein: CASSFSRLGTDTQYF
J gene: TRBJ2-3
V gene: TRBV5-1
clone size: many
D gene: -

CDR3 DNA: TGTGCCAGTAGTATTCGGACCTTACAAGAGACCCAGTACTTC
CDR3 protein: CASSIRTLQETQYF
J gene: TRBJ2-5
V gene: TRBV19
clone size: few
D gene: -

CDR3 DNA: TGTGCCTGGAGTGTAGGGCATTACACCGGGGAGCTGTTTTTT
CDR3 protein: CAWSVGHYTGELFF
J gene: TRBJ2-2
V gene: TRBV30
clone size: many
D gene: -

CDR3 DNA: TGTGCCGGCAGGGCCCCCCCTTCTGGGGCCAACGTCCTGACTTTC
CDR3 protein: CAGRAPPSGANVLTF
J gene: TRBJ2-6
V gene: TRBV25-1
clone size: -
D gene: -

CDR3 DNA: TGTGCCAGCAGACTAGCGGAGAACTACGAGCAGTACTTC
CDR3 protein: CASRLAENYEQYF
J gene: TRBJ2-7
V gene: TRBV7-9
clone size: many
D gene: TRBD2

CDR3 DNA: TGTGCCAGCAGCTTAGGACCAGCGGGGGCTTTCTTT
CDR3 protein: CASSLGPAGAFF
J gene: TRBJ1-1
V gene: TRBV7-9
clone size: -
D gene: -

CDR3 DNA: TGTGCCATCAGTTCTTACTCGGGGATTAGCACAGATACGCAGTATTTT
CDR3 protein: CAISSYSGISTDTQYF
J gene: TRBJ2-3
V gene: TRBV10-3
clone size: -
D gene: -

CDR3 DNA: TGCAGCGTACGCCGGGACAGGGGGCAACTAAAATGGGCCAACGTCCTGACTTTC
CDR3 protein: CSVRRDRGQLKWANVLTF
J gene: TRBJ2-6
V gene: TRBV29-1
clone size: many
D gene: TRBD1

CDR3 DNA: TGTGCCAGCAGCCAGAGGCACGTTCGAGATACGCAGTATTTT
CDR3 protein: CASSQRHVRDTQYF
J gene: TRBJ2-3
V gene: TRBV12-3/TRBV12-4
clone size: many
D gene: -

CDR3 DNA: TGCAGCGTTTTGTCCCGGGACAGTTTTACTAGCACAGATACGCAGTATTTT
CDR3 protein: CSVLSRDSFTSTDTQYF
J gene: TRBJ2-3
V gene: TRBV29-1
clone size: many
D gene: TRBD1

CDR3 DNA: TGTGCCATCAAAAACCCAGGGGGAAACGATCAGCCCCAGCATTTT
CDR3 protein: CAIKNPGGNDQPQHF
J gene: TRBJ1-5
V gene: TRBV10-3
clone size: -
D gene: TRBD1

CDR3 DNA: TGCAGCGTTTCCCCGACAGGGGCAAATGAGCAGTTCTTC
CDR3 protein: CSVSPTGANEQFF
J gene: TRBJ2-1
V gene: TRBV29-1
clone size: many
D gene: TRBD1

CDR3 DNA: TGTGCCAGCAGCACAGGGTGCCAAGAGACCCAGTACTTC
CDR3 protein: CASSTGCQETQYF
J gene: TRBJ2-5
V gene: TRBV28
clone size: many
D gene: -

CDR3 DNA: TGTGCCAGCAGCCAAGACAGGAGAACTGAAGCTTTCTTT
CDR3 protein: CASSQDRRTEAFF
J gene: TRBJ1-1
V gene: TRBV14
clone size: many
D gene: -

CDR3 DNA: TGTGCCAGCAGCGCCTACATAGACAGGGGACAAGAGACCCAGTACTTC
CDR3 protein: CASSAYIDRGQETQYF
J gene: TRBJ2-5
V gene: TRBV6-2/TRBV6-3
clone size: many
D gene: TRBD1

CDR3 DNA: TGTGCCAGCAGCCAGACTAGCGGGGTCAGCTCCTACAATGAGCAGTTCTTC
CDR3 protein: CASSQTSGVSSYNEQFF
J gene: TRBJ2-1
V gene: TRBV7-3
clone size: many
D gene: TRBD2

CDR3 DNA: TGCGCCAGCAGCGTGACTACCCCTAACACCGGGGAGCTGTTTTTT
CDR3 protein: CASSVTTPNTGELFF
J gene: TRBJ2-2
V gene: TRBV5-1
clone size: few
D gene: -

CDR3 DNA: TGCAGTGCTGGGGGGACCGTACCTACGATCGAGAACTTC
CDR3 protein: CSAGGTVPTIENF
J gene: TRBJ2-7
V gene: TRBV20-1
clone size: many
D gene: -

CDR3 DNA: TGTGCCAGCAGTTTGGGGGTCCCTGCCGCTTGGTTAAAACTGTTTTTT
CDR3 protein: CASSLGVPAAWLKLFF
J gene: TRBJ1-4
V gene: TRBV12-3/TRBV12-4
clone size: many
D gene: -

CDR3 DNA: TGTGCCAGCAGTTACCGGACTAGCGGGGCGTCAACAGATACGCAGTATTTT
CDR3 protein: CASSYRTSGASTDTQYF
J gene: TRBJ2-3
V gene: TRBV5-6
clone size: many
D gene: TRBD2

CDR3 DNA: TGTGCCAGCAGTTTACGGCGGGAGTCGGACAATGAGCAGTTCTTC
CDR3 protein: CASSLRRESDNEQFF
J gene: TRBJ2-1
V gene: TRBV12-3/TRBV12-4
clone size: many
D gene: TRBD2

CDR3 DNA: TGCAGCGTTGAAGTCGCTAGCGGGAGTTTCAATGAGCAGTTCTTC
CDR3 protein: CSVEVASGSFNEQFF
J gene: TRBJ2-1
V gene: TRBV29-1
clone size: many
D gene: TRBD2

CDR3 DNA: TGTGCCTCCCAAGCCCTAGCGGGAAGCCTGGTCCACACAGATACGCAGTATTTT
CDR3 protein: CASQALAGSLVHTDTQYF
J gene: TRBJ2-3
V gene: TRBV2
clone size: once
D gene: TRBD2

CDR3 DNA: TGTGCCAGCAGCTTAGAACAGGGGAGCTCCTACAATGAGCAGTTCTTC
CDR3 protein: CASSLEQGSSYNEQFF
J gene: TRBJ2-1
V gene: TRBV7-9
clone size: many
D gene: TRBD1

CDR3 DNA: TGTGCCAGCAGCTCCGGCCTTCTTCGCTCTGGAAACACCATATATTTT
CDR3 protein: CASSSGLLRSGNTIYF
J gene: TRBJ1-3
V gene: TRBV7-6
clone size: many
D gene: -

CDR3 DNA: TGTGCCAGCAGCTTAACGTCTAGGGGGCTCTACGAGCAGTACTTC
CDR3 protein: CASSLTSRGLYEQYF
J gene: TRBJ2-7
V gene: TRBV7-3
clone size: many
D gene: TRBD1

CDR3 DNA: TGCAGCGTCGCAAAGAGACTAGCGGGAGGCCAAGAGCAGTACTTC
CDR3 protein: CSVAKRLAGGQEQYF
J gene: TRBJ2-7
V gene: TRBV29-1
clone size: many
D gene: TRBD2

CDR3 DNA: TGTGCAAGTCGCTTAACCGGGACTAGCGGAAACAATGAGCAGTTCTTC
CDR3 protein: CASRLTGTSGNNEQFF
J gene: TRBJ2-1
V gene: TRBV12-2
clone size: few
D gene: -

CDR3 DNA: TGTGCCAGCAGCCCGACCGGACAGGGTGGTGGCTACACCTTC
CDR3 protein: CASSPTGQGGGYTF
J gene: TRBJ1-2
V gene: TRBV6-5
clone size: many
D gene: TRBD1

CDR3 DNA: TGCAGTGCTAGAGAATGGGCGGTAGAGTACGAGCAGTACTTC
CDR3 protein: CSAREWAVEYEQYF
J gene: TRBJ2-7
V gene: TRBV20-1
clone size: many
D gene: -

CDR3 DNA: TGTGCCAGCAGCTTAGGGTCCCGCTACAATGAGCAGTTCTTC
CDR3 protein: CASSLGSRYNEQFF
J gene: TRBJ2-1
V gene: TRBV11-2
clone size: many
D gene: -

CDR3 DNA: TGCGCCAGCAGCTTTGGACTAGCGGGAGGTGACATTCAGTACTTC
CDR3 protein: CASSFGLAGGDIQYF
J gene: TRBJ2-4
V gene: TRBV5-1
clone size: many
D gene: TRBD2

CDR3 DNA: TGTGCCAGCAGCCAAGTTCCAAACACTGAAGCTTTCTTT
CDR3 protein: CASSQVPNTEAFF
J gene: TRBJ1-1
V gene: TRBV3-1
clone size: few
D gene: -

CDR3 DNA: TGTGCCAGCTCACCCCCGGGTGTGGTGTACAATGAGCAGTTCTTC
CDR3 protein: CASSPPGVVYNEQFF
J gene: TRBJ2-1
V gene: TRBV18
clone size: many
D gene: -